One and the same sample provided the 16 T cell receptor beta chains below, sequenced in a study of blood T cell repertoires in COVID-19. Clones were read by immunoSEQ multiplex PCR, and TCRdb kept only the in-frame ones, dropping some. The table lists about 250,000 clones, about 85% of them singletons. The material sequenced was PBMCs or T cells enriched from blood (not recorded which). The receptors come from a woman between 45 and 60 years old who had been exposed to COVID-19.

The rearrangement joins TRBV12-3 or TRBV12-4 to TRBJ2-5, with TRBD2 as a possible D gene (5 bases). The CDR3 consists of 13 residues. The V end was cut by 5 bases, the J end by 9 bases, with 16 bases between. The DNA of the CDR3 is TGTGCCAGCAGTGTATGGACCGACGGGGCCCAGTACTTC. This translates into CASSVWTDGAQYF.

The rearrangement uses TRBV2 and TRBJ1-3, with D maybe TRBD1 (6 bases). The CDR3 is 13 amino acids. Germline values: CDR1 SNHLY, CDR2 FYNNEI. V was clipped by 7 bases and J by 0 bases, with 7 bases between them. CDR3 DNA sequence: TGTGCCAGCACGGACAGCTCTGGAAACACCATATATTTT. It is translated as CASTDSSGNTIYF.

This chain joins TRBV4-3 and TRBJ1-2; TRBD1 agrees at 7 bases. The V and J ends lost 0 bases and 2 bases, in that order; junction bases with no gene match: 6. The length of the CDR3 is 16 residues. The germline V gene has CDR1 LGHNA and CDR2 YSLEER. The CDR3 is CASSQEPGQFNYGYTF. The CDR3 DNA reads as TGCGCCAGCAGCCAAGAGCCGGGACAGTTCAACTATGGCTACACCTTC.

The chain combines TRBV7-9 with TRBJ1-1; no definite D call. Germline V lookup: CDR1 SEHNR, CDR2 FQNEAQ (reference sequence). V lost 1 base and J 1 base, leaving 7 bases between the germline ends. The CDR3 runs 14 residues. CDR3 residues: CASSLGRENTEAFF. The CDR3 DNA reads TGTGCCAGCAGCTTAGGACGGGAGAACACTGAAGCTTTCTTT.

This clone has a single count. The rearrangement joins TRBV7-2 to TRBJ1-3; D may be TRBD1 (5 bases). The V end was cut by 1 base, the J end by 6 bases, with 10 bases between. CDR3 length: 14 residues. Germline loops: CDR1 SGHTA, CDR2 FQGNSA. CDR3 nucleotide sequence: TGTGCCAGCAGCTTAGGGGGCAGTCAAAACACCATATATTTT. Translated, it gives CASSLGGSQNTIYF.

This clone was picked up one time. The chain links TRBV2 to TRBJ1-4; 8 bases are shared with TRBD1. V trimming: 10 bases; J trimming: 5 bases; junction bases outside the gene matches: 15. Germline CDR1 SNHLY, CDR2 FYNNEI. CDR3 length equals 16 residues. Written as DNA, the CDR3 is TGTGCCACTCGAACGCCCTACAGGGGGGGAAATGAAAAACTGTTTTTT. Residues: CATRTPYRGGNEKLFF.

CDR3 nucleotide sequence: TGTGCCAGCAGCTTAGTCCCGAACAGGGATGGGGGCCAAGAGACCCAGTACTTC. Protein product: CASSLVPNRDGGQETQYF. The rearrangement joins TRBV7-9 to TRBJ2-5; TRBD1 might be the D (6 bases). Germline-derived CDR1 and CDR2 are SEHNR and FQNEAQ (reference sequence). The CDR3 runs 18 residues. The V end lost 1 base, the J end lost 1 base, and 19 bases lay between the germline ends.

The chain joins TRBV10-3 to TRBJ1-1; a weak D match, TRBD1 (5 bases). The length of the CDR3 is 13 residues. Between the trimmed V and J ends, which lost 4 bases and 3 bases, there was a span of 9 bases. CDR1 is ENHRY and CDR2 is SYGVKD in the germline V gene. CDR3 in DNA: TGTGCCATCAGTGGCGGGGCTTACACTGAAGCTTTCTTT. Its protein product is CAISGGAYTEAFF.

The rearrangement links TRBV3-1 (or the pseudogene TRBV3-2) to TRBJ1-5, with a tentative D call TRBD1 (5 bases). The germline V gene encodes CDR1 LGHDT and CDR2 YNNKEL (reference sequence). The length of the CDR3 is 14 residues. Trimming pared 1 base from V and 7 bases from J, leaving 11 bases between. The DNA of the CDR3 is TGTGCCAGCAGCCAAGGGTCCGGGGGACAGCCCCAGCATTTT. Encoded protein: CASSQGSGGQPQHF.

The chain links TRBV5-1 to TRBJ1-1; TRBD1 matches 7 bases. V gave up 2 bases and J gave up 5 bases; unmatched junction bases: 15. The CDR3 consists of 17 residues. Germline V gene sequence: CDR1 SGHRS, CDR2 YFSETQ. CDR3 sequence reads: CASSLQYRGGERTEAFF. For the CDR3, the DNA is TGCGCCAGCAGCTTACAGTACAGGGGTGGGGAACGAACTGAAGCTTTCTTT.

DNA for the CDR3: TGTGCCAGCAGCTCTCCCCCTGGCGGGGGCTCCTACGAGCAGTACTTC. Its protein product is CASSSPPGGGSYEQYF. V and J are TRBV5-4 and TRBJ2-7; 7 bases are shared with TRBD2. Germline V lookup: CDR1 SGHNT, CDR2 YYREEE (reference sequence). With 3 bases clipped from V and 0 bases from J, the junction kept 9 bases outside the gene matches. There are 16 residues in the CDR3.

V usage is TRBV18 and J usage is TRBJ1-3, with D tentatively TRBD1 (5 bases). Trimming pared 2 bases from V and 0 bases from J, leaving 14 bases between. Germline values: CDR1 KGHSH, CDR2 LQKENI. CDR3 length: 17 amino acids. DNA of the CDR3: TGTGCCAGCTCACCAATATCGGGGGGAACCTCTGGAAACACCATATATTTT. The encoded protein is CASSPISGGTSGNTIYF. The full variable domain, its missing parts supplied by reference TRBV18 and TRBJ1-3, is NAGVMQNPRHLVRRRGQEARLRCSPMKGHSHVYWYRQLPEEGLKFMVYLQKENIIDESGMPKERFSAEFPKEGPSILRIQQVVRGDSAAYFCASSPISGGTSGNTIYFGEGSWLTVV.

The chain has TRBV5-4 and TRBJ2-1; 10 bases agree with TRBD2. Germline V gene data show CDR1 as SGHNT and CDR2 as YYREEE (reference sequence). CDR3 length: 15 amino acids. V was pared by 2 bases and J by 6 bases, with 5 bases of the junction left unmatched. Here the CDR3 DNA reads TGTGCCAGCAGCTTACCAGCGGGGGGGTTCAATGAGCAGTTCTTC. Translated, it gives CASSLPAGGFNEQFF.

The V gene is TRBV29-1, the J gene TRBJ1-1, with D possibly being TRBD1 (6 bases). This CDR3 spans 11 amino acids. Germline values: CDR1 SQVTM, CDR2 ANQGSEA. CDR3 bases: TGCAGTTCCTCCAGGGGCACTGAAGCTTTCTTT. It encodes CSSSRGTEAFF.

The chain is built from TRBV2 and TRBJ1-3, with TRBD1 matching over 10 bases. The germline V gene encodes CDR1 SNHLY and CDR2 FYNNEI. The V segment lost 7 bases and the J segment 2 bases; nucleotides outside the gene matches: 5. This CDR3 contains 15 residues. CDR3 sequence reads: CASKLDRGAGNTIYF. In nucleotides, the CDR3 is TGTGCCAGCAAACTGGACAGGGGGGCTGGAAACACCATATATTTT. The full variable domain, completed using reference TRBV2 and TRBJ1-3, is EPEVTQTPSHQVTQMGQEVILRCVPISNHLYFYWYRQILGQKVEFLVSFYNNEISEKSEIFDDQFSVERPDGSNFTLKIRSTKLEDSAMYFCASKLDRGAGNTIYFGEGSWLTVV.

The J gene is TRBJ2-7, the V gene TRBV21-1; TRBD2 is the table's D call, not checked against the DNA. TRBV21-1 is a pseudogene segment. The CDR3 runs to 15 residues. The CDR3 sequence is CASSKAYSHTYEQYF. For the CDR3, the DNA is TGTGCCAGCAGCAAAGCGTATAGCCATACCTACGAGCAGTACTTC.